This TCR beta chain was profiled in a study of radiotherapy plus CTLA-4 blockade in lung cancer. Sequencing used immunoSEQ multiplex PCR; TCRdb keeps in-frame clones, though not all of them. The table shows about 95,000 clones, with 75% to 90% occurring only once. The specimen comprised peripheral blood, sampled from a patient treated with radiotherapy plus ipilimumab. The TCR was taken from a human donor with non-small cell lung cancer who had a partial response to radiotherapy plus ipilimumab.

CDR3 loop: CASSPLWGVINTEAFF. CDR3 DNA sequence: TGTGCCAGCAGCCCTCTCTGGGGGGTCATAAACACTGAAGCTTTCTTT. The genes are TRBV9 and TRBJ1-1; possible D gene TRBD1, 5 bases. The germline V and J ends were trimmed by 4 bases and 2 bases, with 18 bases remaining between them. Germline values: CDR1 SGDLS, CDR2 YYNGEE. The CDR3 runs to 16 residues.